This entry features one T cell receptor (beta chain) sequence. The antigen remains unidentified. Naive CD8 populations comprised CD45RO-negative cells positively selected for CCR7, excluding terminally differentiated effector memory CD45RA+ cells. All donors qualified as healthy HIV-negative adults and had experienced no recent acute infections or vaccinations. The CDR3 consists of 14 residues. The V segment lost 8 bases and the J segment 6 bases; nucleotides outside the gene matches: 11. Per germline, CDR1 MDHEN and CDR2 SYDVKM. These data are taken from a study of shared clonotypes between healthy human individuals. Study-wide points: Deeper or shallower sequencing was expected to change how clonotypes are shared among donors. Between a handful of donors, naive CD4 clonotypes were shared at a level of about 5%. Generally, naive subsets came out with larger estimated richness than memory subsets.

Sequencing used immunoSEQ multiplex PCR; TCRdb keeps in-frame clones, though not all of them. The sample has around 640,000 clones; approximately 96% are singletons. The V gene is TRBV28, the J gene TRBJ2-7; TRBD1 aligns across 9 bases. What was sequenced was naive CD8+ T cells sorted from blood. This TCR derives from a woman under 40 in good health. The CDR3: CASCRDRVVCEQYF. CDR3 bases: TGTGCCAGCTGCCGGGACAGGGTTGTGTGCGAGCAGTACTTC.